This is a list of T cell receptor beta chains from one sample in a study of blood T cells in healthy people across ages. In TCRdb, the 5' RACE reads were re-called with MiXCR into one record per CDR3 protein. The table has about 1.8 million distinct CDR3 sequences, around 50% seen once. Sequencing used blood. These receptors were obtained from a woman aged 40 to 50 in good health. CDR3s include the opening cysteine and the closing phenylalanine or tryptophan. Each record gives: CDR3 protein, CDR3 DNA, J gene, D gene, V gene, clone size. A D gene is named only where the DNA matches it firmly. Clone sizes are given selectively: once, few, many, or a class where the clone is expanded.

CSASEGEDIQYF,TGCAGTGCTAGCGAAGGAGAAGACATTCAGTACTTC,TRBJ2-4,-,TRBV20-1,once
CSVGGQGLETQYF,TGCAGCGTTGGTGGACAGGGGCTCGAGACCCAGTACTTC,TRBJ2-5,TRBD1,TRBV29-1,many
CSAEGRGQETQYF,TGCAGCGCAGAAGGCAGGGGTCAAGAGACCCAGTACTTC,TRBJ2-5,-,TRBV29-1,few
CASSQGDRDRLGQFF,TGCGCCAGCAGCCAGGGAGACCGGGACAGGCTAGGGCAGTTCTTC,TRBJ2-1,TRBD1,TRBV4-1,few
CASSYQQGAYEQFF,TGTGCCAGCAGTTATCAACAGGGGGCGTACGAGCAGTTCTTC,TRBJ2-1,TRBD1,TRBV27,few
CASSLDGQGGNQPQHF,TGTGCCAGCAGCTTAGATGGGCAGGGAGGCAATCAGCCCCAGCATTTT,TRBJ1-5,-,TRBV7-9,-
CASSQRTENTEAFF,TGTGCCAGCAGCCAAAGGACAGAGAACACTGAAGCTTTCTTT,TRBJ1-1,-,TRBV5-5,-
CASSDGEGTQYF,TGTGCCAGCTCCGACGGTGAAGGGACCCAGTACTTC,TRBJ2-5,-,TRBV7-9,once
CASSYSIGTGGQETQYF,TGTGCCAGCAGTTACTCGATTGGGACAGGGGGCCAAGAGACCCAGTACTTC,TRBJ2-5,TRBD1,TRBV6-6,once
CASSLDWGRMNTEAFF,TGTGCCAGCAGCTTAGATTGGGGGAGGATGAACACTGAAGCTTTCTTT,TRBJ1-1,-,TRBV7-2,-
CASSIRTGTSGGAQETQYF,TGTGCCAGCAGCATCAGGACTGGGACTAGCGGGGGGGCTCAAGAGACCCAGTACTTC,TRBJ2-5,TRBD2,TRBV9,-
CASTGLAGVTDTQYF,TGTGCCAGCACTGGGCTAGCGGGGGTCACAGATACGCAGTATTTT,TRBJ2-3,TRBD2,TRBV6-6,few
CASSYGGGPQYEQYF,TGCGCCAGCAGCTATGGAGGGGGCCCTCAGTACGAGCAGTACTTC,TRBJ2-7,-,TRBV4-3,-
CASSYTSGVLSYNEQFF,TGTGCCAGCAGTTACACTAGCGGGGTCTTGTCCTACAATGAGCAGTTCTTC,TRBJ2-1,TRBD2,TRBV6-2/TRBV6-3,-
CASSRRTWDPTDTQYF,TGTGCCAGCAGCCGGCGAACATGGGACCCCACAGATACGCAGTATTTT,TRBJ2-3,-,TRBV4-2,few
CSAGTPIGISNEQFF,TGCAGCGCCGGCACGCCAATTGGGATCTCCAATGAGCAGTTCTTC,TRBJ2-1,-,TRBV29-1,-
CASSRLAGGLYNEQFF,TGTGCCAGCAGCAGACTAGCGGGGGGCCTTTACAATGAGCAGTTCTTC,TRBJ2-1,TRBD2,TRBV2,once
CANADGMNTEAFF,TGTGCCAACGCCGACGGAATGAACACTGAAGCTTTCTTT,TRBJ1-1,-,TRBV6-1,-
CASSFPTNIRYF,TGTGCCAGCAGTTTCCCCACGAACATTCGGTACTTC,TRBJ2-4,-,TRBV6-2/TRBV6-3,-
CASSYPSGSGTDTQYF,TGTGCCAGCAGTTACCCTAGCGGGTCAGGCACAGATACGCAGTATTTT,TRBJ2-3,TRBD2,TRBV6-5,few
CASSYSMGTQETQYF,TGTGCCAGCAGTTACTCGATGGGCACCCAAGAGACCCAGTACTTC,TRBJ2-5,-,TRBV6-5,few
CASSQGRGSEQYF,TGCGCCAGCAGCCAAGGTCGGGGGAGCGAGCAGTACTTC,TRBJ2-7,-,TRBV4-3,-
CASSPASSGGALADTQYF,TGTGCCAGCAGCCCGGCTTCTAGCGGGGGGGCCCTGGCAGATACGCAGTATTTT,TRBJ2-3,TRBD2,TRBV3-1,-
CASSSFRETPLHF,TGTGCCAGCAGTAGTTTCAGGGAGACACCCCTCCACTTT,TRBJ1-6,-,TRBV12-3/TRBV12-4,once
CATSRAARIHEQYF,TGTGCCACAAGTCGCGCGGCGAGGATCCACGAGCAGTACTTC,TRBJ2-7,-,TRBV5-6,few
CASSPVGRHGYTF,TGTGCCAGCAGCCCGGTCGGGCGACATGGCTACACCTTC,TRBJ1-2,-,TRBV9,few
CASSLGQWSSYNEQFF,TGTGCCAGCAGCTTAGGGCAGTGGAGCTCCTACAATGAGCAGTTCTTC,TRBJ2-1,-,TRBV7-2,-
CSALTGAASYNSPLHF,TGCAGTGCTCTTACTGGGGCAGCGTCGTATAATTCACCCCTCCACTTT,TRBJ1-6,-,TRBV20-1,-
CASSGVRDSLVTKNIQYF,TGTGCCAGCAGTGGTGTACGGGACAGTCTTGTAACCAAAAACATTCAGTACTTC,TRBJ2-4,TRBD1,TRBV28,few
CASETSGVGNEQFF,TGTGCCAGCGAGACTAGCGGGGTGGGAAATGAGCAGTTCTTC,TRBJ2-1,TRBD2,TRBV7-2,few
CASSLGGAGTNTEAFF,TGTGCCAGCAGCCTCGGCGGTGCAGGGACGAACACTGAAGCTTTCTTT,TRBJ1-1,-,TRBV28,-
CASSPHRGDSYEQYF,TGTGCCAGCAGCCCGCACAGGGGGGACTCCTACGAGCAGTACTTC,TRBJ2-7,TRBD1,TRBV6-5,few
CASSASGGRTIYEQYF,TGTGCCAGCAGCGCCTCTGGGGGGAGGACCATCTACGAGCAGTACTTC,TRBJ2-7,-,TRBV9,-
CASSSEIAGANVLTF,TGCGCCAGCAGCTCAGAGATAGCTGGGGCCAACGTCCTGACTTTC,TRBJ2-6,-,TRBV5-1,few
CASSQLSGTGVNQPQHF,TGCGCCAGCAGCCAGCTTTCTGGGACAGGGGTCAATCAGCCCCAGCATTTT,TRBJ1-5,TRBD1,TRBV4-3,-
CSATSGTQETQYF,TGCAGTGCTACCTCCGGGACCCAAGAGACCCAGTACTTC,TRBJ2-5,-,TRBV20-1,-
CASSQEAGQRGLQETQYF,TGCGCCAGCAGCCAAGAGGCAGGCCAGCGGGGTTTACAAGAGACCCAGTACTTC,TRBJ2-5,TRBD2,TRBV4-1,few